Listed here are 26 T cell receptor beta chains from one sample, sequenced in a study of blood T cell repertoires in COVID-19. Measured with immunoSEQ multiplex PCR; TCRdb has only the in-frame clones, and not every one. The data show under 200,000 clones, about 88% seen once. The sample consisted of peripheral blood. These TCRs come from a man between 50 and 59 years old who had recovered from COVID-19.

As regards this clone: The same CDR3 is also encoded by other DNA sequences in this sample. CDR3 loop: CASSQPTGSYEQYF. The CDR3 nucleotides are TGCGCCAGCAGCCAACCGACAGGATCCTACGAGCAGTACTTC. The chain joins TRBV4-1 to TRBJ2-7; D is perhaps TRBD1 (6 bases). This CDR3 comprises 14 residues. Trimming shortened V by 2 bases and J by 1 base, and 9 bases separated the two germline ends. Germline V gene lookup returns CDR1 MGHRA and CDR2 YSYEKL.

V and J are TRBV6-5 and TRBJ2-3, with TRBD2 as a possible D gene (6 bases). The CDR3 is 13 amino acids. Between the trimmed V and J ends, which lost 10 bases and 5 bases, there was a span of 16 bases. Germline CDR1 and CDR2: MNHEY and SVGAGI. The CDR3 nucleotides read TGTGCCACAAGGCCCGGGAGTGAAGATACGCAGTATTTT. Protein sequence: CATRPGSEDTQYF.

This clone was found a few times. The CDR3 DNA follows: TGTGCCTGGAGTGTCGGATTGGGCGATGGCTACACCTTC. Translating it yields CAWSVGLGDGYTF. The genes are TRBV30 and TRBJ1-2; no definite D call. V shed 0 bases and J shed 6 bases, with 11 bases lying between them. The CDR3 sequence is 13 residues long. CDR1 and CDR2 from the germline V gene are GTSNPN and SVGIG (reference sequence).

V usage is TRBV28 and J usage is TRBJ1-2, with D perhaps matching TRBD1 (5 bases). The CDR3 contains 15 residues. Trimming took off 5 bases at V and 2 bases at J, with 15 bases between the two ends. Germline V CDR1 and CDR2: MDHEN, SYDVKM. The CDR3 nucleotides read TGTGCCAGCAGTCGTGCAGGGAAGAGAAACTATGGCTACACCTTC. It codes for CASSRAGKRNYGYTF.

The V gene is TRBV29-1, the J gene TRBJ2-2, with D possibly being TRBD1 (6 bases). Germline CDR1 reads SQVTM; CDR2 reads ANQGSEA. Trimming left V 7 bases short and J 5 bases short, with 14 bases between. The CDR3 is 13 amino acids. CDR3 protein: CSADSRGTGELFF. The CDR3 coding sequence is TGCAGCGCGGACAGCCGAGGGACCGGGGAGCTGTTTTTT.

The chain employs TRBV5-5 and TRBJ2-7; 7 bases fit TRBD2. The ends lost 4 bases at V and 3 bases at J; junction bases unmatched: 10. Per the germline V gene, CDR1 is SGHKS and CDR2 is YYEKEE (reference sequence). The CDR3 loop spans 15 amino acids. This CDR3 is CASSPPPGGYYEQYF. Here the CDR3 DNA reads TGTGCCAGCAGCCCCCCCCCGGGAGGATACTACGAGCAGTACTTC.

This clone has a count of ten or more. This chain connects TRBV28 to TRBJ1-2; TRBD1 agrees at 10 bases. The germline V gene encodes CDR1 MDHEN and CDR2 SYDVKM. V shed 4 bases and J 4 bases; nucleotides not matched to a gene: 3. CDR3 length: 14 residues. CDR3: CASSWDRGIYGYTF. As DNA, the CDR3 is TGTGCCAGCAGTTGGGACAGGGGCATCTATGGCTACACCTTC.

J is TRBJ2-1 and V is TRBV11-1; 10 bases are a match to TRBD1. The germline gives CDR1 SGHAT, CDR2 FQDESV (reference sequence). The CDR3 runs to 14 residues. V shed 1 base, J shed 6 bases, and the junction held 0 bases outside the gene matches. CDR3 DNA: TGTGCCAGCAGCTTAGGACAGGGGGCCAATGAGCAGTTCTTC. Translated: CASSLGQGANEQFF.

The rearrangement links TRBV9 to TRBJ2-1; 7 nucleotides align to TRBD1. Trimming cost V 1 base and J 6 bases; bases outside gene matches: 7. The CDR3 has 15 amino acids. Per the germline V gene, CDR1 is SGDLS and CDR2 is YYNGEE. CDR3 bases: TGTGCCAGCAGCGTACAGGGGGATCCGTCCAATGAGCAGTTCTTC. Translated, it gives CASSVQGDPSNEQFF.

The chain recombines TRBV10-1 with TRBJ2-3; D remains ambiguous. From germline, CDR1 is WNHNN and CDR2 SYGVQD (reference sequence). The CDR3 contains 12 residues. Trimming removed 3 bases at V and 2 bases at J, with 3 bases between. CDR3: CASSDHTDTQYF. The CDR3, as DNA: TGCGCCAGCAGTGACCACACAGATACGCAGTATTTT.

The chain joins TRBV9 to TRBJ2-7; 9 bases align to TRBD1. The CDR3 is 14 residues long. With V trimmed by 0 bases and J by 6 bases, 4 bases remained unmatched. Germline loops: CDR1 SGDLS, CDR2 YYNGEE. The CDR3 nucleotides are TGTGCCAGCAGCGTAGGGGGACAGGGCGGCGAGCAGTACTTC. It yields the protein CASSVGGQGGEQYF.

This chain links TRBV6-5 with TRBJ2-1; D gene ambiguous. The CDR3 spans 14 residues. V lost 2 bases and J 8 bases, leaving 13 bases between the germline ends. Germline CDR1 MNHEY, CDR2 SVGAGI. Written as DNA, the CDR3 is TGTGCCAGCAGTTACGAGTATACCGTGGATGAGCAGTTCTTC. The encoded protein is CASSYEYTVDEQFF.

V and J are TRBV5-4 and TRBJ1-5; 10 bases map to TRBD1. This CDR3 spans 13 amino acids. Trimming took 4 bases from V and 10 from J; bases not matched to a gene: 5. CDR1 is SGHNT, CDR2 YYREEE, per germline (reference sequence). Here the CDR3 reads CASSRDRGQPQHF. In DNA, the CDR3 is TGTGCCAGCAGCAGGGACAGGGGACAACCCCAGCATTTT.

CDR3 in amino acids: CSTYLQGYGYTF. The CDR3 coding sequence is TGCAGCACATACCTGCAGGGCTATGGCTACACCTTC. This chain joins TRBV29-1 and TRBJ1-2; maybe TRBD1 (5 bases). CDR1 is SQVTM, CDR2 ANQGSEA, per germline. The CDR3 covers 12 residues. The germline V and J ends were trimmed by 8 bases and 4 bases, with 14 bases remaining between them.

CDR3 coding DNA: TGTGCCAGCAGTGAGTCCAGGGGTTTCACCGGGGAGCTGTTTTTT. This sequence encodes CASSESRGFTGELFF. The rearrangement joins TRBV6-1 to TRBJ2-2; D may be TRBD1 (6 bases). Germline V gene lookup returns CDR1 MNHNS and CDR2 SASEGT. The CDR3 extends over 15 amino acids. Trimming took off 3 bases at V and 4 bases at J, with 12 bases between the two ends.

The chain combines TRBV19 with TRBJ2-5; 7 positions match TRBD1. The CDR3 loop spans 14 amino acids. Trimming removed 4 bases from V and 1 base from J; junction bases left unmatched: 3. Germline lookup yields CDR1 LNHDA and CDR2 SQIVND (reference sequence). The CDR3 loop is CASSKGTAQETQYF. The CDR3 coding sequence is TGTGCCAGTAGTAAAGGGACAGCCCAAGAGACCCAGTACTTC.

The chain combines TRBV9 with TRBJ2-1; 9 nucleotides match TRBD2. The J segment lost 6 bases and the V segment lost 0 bases, leaving 4 bases of the junction unmatched. The germline CDR1 and CDR2 sequences are SGDLS and YYNGEE. The CDR3 has 15 residues. CDR3 bases: TGTGCCAGCAGCGTAGAAGCGGGAGGTAGCAATGAGCAGTTCTTC. Translation gives CASSVEAGGSNEQFF.

This rearrangement joins TRBV19 to TRBJ2-1; TRBD2 aligns across 8 bases. V lost 3 bases, J lost 0 bases, and 7 bases stayed unmatched. In germline, CDR1 is LNHDA, CDR2 SQIVND (reference sequence). The CDR3 totals 17 residues. The DNA of the CDR3 is TGTGCCAGTAGTATCCCAACTAGCGGAGTCTCCTACAATGAGCAGTTCTTC. It is translated as CASSIPTSGVSYNEQFF.

The chain carries TRBV7-3 and TRBJ2-7, with TRBD2 identical over 12 bases. After removal of 5 bases from V and 4 bases from J, the junction contained 9 bases not matched to a gene. There are 16 residues in the CDR3. Germline V CDR1 and CDR2: SGHTA, FQGTGA. The DNA of the CDR3 is TGTGCCAGCAGCCCGCGACTAGCGGGGGCCAGATACGAGCAGTACTTC. Its protein is CASSPRLAGARYEQYF.

The V and J genes are TRBV25-1 and TRBJ2-1, with a tentative D call TRBD2 (5 bases). The CDR3 loop spans 18 amino acids. Trimming cost V 2 bases and J 4 bases, with 21 bases left between them. Germline-derived CDR1 and CDR2 are MGHDK and SYGVNS. CDR3: CASSERPRGGGKYNEQFF. The CDR3 DNA reads as TGTGCCAGCAGTGAACGCCCCCGCGGAGGCGGCAAATACAATGAGCAGTTCTTC.

The chain carries TRBV2 and TRBJ2-1; no reliable D call. The CDR3 runs to 14 residues. The V and J ends lost 7 bases and 2 bases respectively, with 12 bases between them. The germline V gene has CDR1 SNHLY and CDR2 FYNNEI. In DNA, the CDR3 is TGTGCCAGCACCTTAGGAGTGGCCTACAATGAGCAGTTCTTC. This codes for CASTLGVAYNEQFF.

The rearrangement uses TRBV19 and TRBJ2-5, with 11 nucleotides matching TRBD2. V gave up 4 bases and J gave up 5 bases; unmatched junction bases: 12. Germline lookup yields CDR1 LNHDA and CDR2 SQIVND (reference sequence). The CDR3 contains 17 residues. CDR3 nucleotide sequence: TGTGCCAGTAGTACGTCTCCGGGACTAGCGGCCCGGGAGACCCAGTACTTC. This encodes CASSTSPGLAARETQYF.

The gene calls are TRBV9 and TRBJ2-2; 7 bases are a match to TRBD1. V was pared by 1 base and J by 6 bases, with 12 bases of the junction left unmatched. Germline loops: CDR1 SGDLS, CDR2 YYNGEE. The CDR3 is made up of 17 amino acids. DNA of the CDR3: TGTGCCAGCAGCGTAAACTCGGGACAGCACTATGCCGGGGAGCTGTTTTTT. It codes for CASSVNSGQHYAGELFF.

This clone occurred a few times. This chain links TRBV7-3 with TRBJ1-6; D uncertain. The CDR3 has 12 amino acids. From germline, CDR1 is SGHTA and CDR2 FQGTGA. V shed 5 bases and J shed 9 bases, with 8 bases lying between them. The CDR3 DNA is TGTGCCAGCAGCCTCGGGATTTCACCCCTCCACTTT. Translating it yields CASSLGISPLHF. The whole variable domain, filled in from reference TRBV7-3 and TRBJ1-6, reads GAGVSQTPSNKVTEKGKYVELRCDPISGHTALYWYRQSLGQGPEFLIYFQGTGAADDSGLPNDRFFAVRPEGSVSTLKIQRTERGDSAVYLCASSLGISPLHFGNGTRLTVT.

This chain joins TRBV7-6 and TRBJ1-2; 7 bases match TRBD1. Germline CDR1 and CDR2: SGHVS and FNYEAQ. With V trimmed by 8 bases and J by 8 bases, 2 bases remained unmatched. The CDR3 totals 10 residues. As DNA, the CDR3 is TGTGCCAGCCAGGGGGACGGCTACACCTTC. Translated, it gives CASQGDGYTF.

The chain couples TRBV6-8 to TRBJ2-7, with D tentatively TRBD1 (5 bases). CDR1 is MNHGY and CDR2 is SAAAGT in the germline V gene. The CDR3 has 14 residues. The V end was cut by 5 bases, the J end by 4 bases, with 15 bases between. The CDR3 nucleotides are TGTGCCAGCAGTCACCGGAGCCCAGGGTACGAGCAGTACTTC. Protein: CASSHRSPGYEQYF.